This record looks at one TCR beta chain sequence and its context. These data originate in a study of long-term antiretroviral therapy in people with HIV. With survey level as its setting, the immunoSEQ assay was v3.0. Clones were sequenced by immunoSEQ multiplex PCR, and TCRdb holds only the in-frame ones, with some missing. The top ten clones hold more than 3% of a sample with roughly 20,000 clones, roughly 80% of them seen once. V lost 0 bases, J lost 2 bases, and 9 bases lay in between. The CDR3 length is 15 residues. CDR1 and CDR2 from the germline V gene are SGHDT and YYEEEE. The source is a man in his late teens or twenties with HIV. The rearrangement links TRBV5-6 to TRBJ2-1, with D unclear. The sample in question was unsorted PBMCs, obtained roughly 4 years after starting antiretroviral therapy. The CDR3 coding sequence is TGTGCCAGCAGCTTGGAACCAGCGCCCTACAATGAGCAGTTCTTC. It codes for CASSLEPAPYNEQFF.